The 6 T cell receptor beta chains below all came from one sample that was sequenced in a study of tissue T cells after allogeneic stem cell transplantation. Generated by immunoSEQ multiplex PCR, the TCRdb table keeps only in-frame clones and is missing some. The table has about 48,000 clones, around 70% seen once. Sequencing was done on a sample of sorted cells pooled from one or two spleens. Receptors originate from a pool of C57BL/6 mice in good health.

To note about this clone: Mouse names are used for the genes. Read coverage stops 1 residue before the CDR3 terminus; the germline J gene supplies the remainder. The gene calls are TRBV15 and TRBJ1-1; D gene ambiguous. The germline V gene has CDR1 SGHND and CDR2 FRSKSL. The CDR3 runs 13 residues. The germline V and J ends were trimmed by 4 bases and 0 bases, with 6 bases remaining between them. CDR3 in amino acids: CASSSTANTEVFF. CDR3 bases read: TGTGCCAGCAGTTCCACAGCAAACACAGAAGTCTTC.

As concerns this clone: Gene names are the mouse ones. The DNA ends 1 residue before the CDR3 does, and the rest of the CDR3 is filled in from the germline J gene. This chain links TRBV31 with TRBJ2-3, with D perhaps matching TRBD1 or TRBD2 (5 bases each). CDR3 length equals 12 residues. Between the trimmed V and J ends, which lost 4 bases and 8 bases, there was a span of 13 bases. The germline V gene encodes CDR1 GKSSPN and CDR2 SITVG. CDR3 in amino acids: CAWNRDGLTLYF. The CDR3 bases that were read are TGTGCCTGGAACCGGGACGGCTTAACGCTGTAT.

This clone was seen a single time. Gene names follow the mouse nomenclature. The sequenced part of the CDR3 DNA is TGTGCCAGCAGCCAAGAAGGCTGGGGGGAGGAACAGTAC. This gives the protein CASSQEGWGEEQY. The entire CDR3 protein reads CASSQEGWGEEQYF. The gene calls are TRBV5 and TRBJ2-7, with 8 positions matching TRBD2. Coverage ceases 1 residue before the CDR3 finishes, and the germline J gene fills in the end. This CDR3 has 14 residues. After removal of 0 bases from V and 7 bases from J, the junction contained 5 bases not matched to a gene. Germline V CDR1 and CDR2: LGHNA, YNLKQL (reference sequence).

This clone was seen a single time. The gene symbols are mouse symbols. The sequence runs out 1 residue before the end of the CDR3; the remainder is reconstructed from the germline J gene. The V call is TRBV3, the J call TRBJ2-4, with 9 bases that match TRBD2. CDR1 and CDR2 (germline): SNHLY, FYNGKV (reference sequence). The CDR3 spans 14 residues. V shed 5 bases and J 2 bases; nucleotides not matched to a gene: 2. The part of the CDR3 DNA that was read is TGTGCCAGCAGCGGACTGGGGTTTCAAAACACCTTGTAC. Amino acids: CASSGLGFQNTLY. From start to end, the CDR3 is CASSGLGFQNTLYF.

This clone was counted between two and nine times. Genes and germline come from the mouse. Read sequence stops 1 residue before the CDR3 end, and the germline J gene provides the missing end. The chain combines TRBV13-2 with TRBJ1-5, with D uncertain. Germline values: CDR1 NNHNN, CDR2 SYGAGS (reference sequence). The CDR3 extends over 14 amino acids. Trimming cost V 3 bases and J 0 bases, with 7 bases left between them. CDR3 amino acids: CASGGAHNNQAPLF. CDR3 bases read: TGTGCCAGCGGTGGGGCACATAACAACCAGGCTCCGCTT.

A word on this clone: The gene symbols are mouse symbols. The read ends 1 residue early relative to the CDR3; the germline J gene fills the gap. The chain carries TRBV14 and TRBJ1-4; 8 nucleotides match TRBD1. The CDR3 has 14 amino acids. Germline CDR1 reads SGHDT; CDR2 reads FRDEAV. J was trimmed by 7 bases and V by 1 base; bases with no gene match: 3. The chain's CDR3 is CASSFRTGSERLFF. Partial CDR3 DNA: TGTGCCAGCAGTTTCAGGACAGGGAGCGAAAGATTATTT.